This entry lists 9 T cell receptor beta chains sequenced from one sample in a study of cytomegalovirus exposure and HLA in healthy donors. Amplification used 60 Vbeta primers and 13 Jbeta primers. Sequenced by immunoSEQ multiplex PCR; TCRdb stores in-frame clones only, minus some. The sample holds about 140,000 clones, about 61% seen once. The sample taken for sequencing was PBMCs. These receptors were obtained from a male donor in good health and CMV-seronegative.

This clone appeared a single time. V gene TRBV13 combines with J gene TRBJ1-6; no definite D call. Trimming removed 1 base from V and 1 base from J, with 5 bases in between. CDR3 length: 15 residues. CDR1 and CDR2 from the germline V gene are PRHDT and FYEKMQ (reference sequence). The CDR3 here is CASSLDRSYNSPLHF. CDR3 DNA: TGTGCCAGCAGCTTAGACAGATCCTATAATTCACCCCTCCACTTT.

The chain employs TRBV18 and TRBJ2-1, with 7 bases identical to TRBD1. The CDR3 contains 16 residues. The V segment lost 0 bases and the J segment 1 base; nucleotides outside the gene matches: 3. From germline, CDR1 is KGHSH and CDR2 LQKENI. As DNA, the CDR3 is TGTGCCAGCTCACCACCGTTGGGACAGTCCTACAATGAGCAGTTCTTC. Residues: CASSPPLGQSYNEQFF.

The CDR3 here is CASRPRGGQNSPLHF. DNA for the CDR3: TGCGCCAGCAGGCCGCGGGGTGGTCAGAATTCACCCCTCCACTTT. The chain is built from TRBV5-1 and TRBJ1-6; D is ambiguous. Trimming took off 5 bases at V and 7 bases at J, with 16 bases between the two ends. Germline CDR1 and CDR2: SGHRS and YFSETQ. The CDR3 covers 15 residues. The entire variable domain, with the rest obtained from reference TRBV5-1 and TRBJ1-6, is as follows: KAGVTQTPRYLIKTRGQQVTLSCSPISGHRSVSWYQQTPGQGLQFLFEYFSETQRNKGNFPGRFSGRQFSNSRSEMNVSTLELGDSALYLCASRPRGGQNSPLHFGNGTRLTVT.

This chain uses TRBV4-1 with TRBJ1-1; D unresolved. CDR3 size: 16 residues. Germline lookup yields CDR1 MGHRA and CDR2 YSYEKL. V dropped 1 base and J dropped 3 bases, with 15 bases sitting between them. CDR3 amino acids: CASSQGAGGADTEAFF. In DNA, the CDR3 is TGCGCCAGCAGCCAAGGGGCCGGTGGAGCGGACACTGAAGCTTTCTTT.

This sequence joins TRBV6-5 and TRBJ1-6; 7 bases map to TRBD1. The CDR3 runs 15 residues. Trimming took 2 bases from V and 7 from J; bases not matched to a gene: 5. Germline V gene lookup returns CDR1 MNHEY and CDR2 SVGAGI. Here the CDR3 DNA reads TGTGCCAGCAGTTACCGGGGACAGCTAAATTCACCCCTCCACTTT. Encoded protein: CASSYRGQLNSPLHF.

The CDR3, as DNA: TGTGCCAGCAGCCCCCTAGCGGGGGCCCACCAAGAGACCCAGTACTTC. This encodes CASSPLAGAHQETQYF. The V call is TRBV5-4, the J call TRBJ2-5; 10 bases line up with TRBD2. Trimming removed 4 bases from V and 0 bases from J; junction bases left unmatched: 6. Germline V gives CDR1 SGHNT, CDR2 YYREEE (reference sequence). This CDR3 region has 16 residues.

The chain links TRBV10-3 to TRBJ2-1; TRBD1 agrees at 7 bases. The CDR3 covers 14 residues. Trimming took 6 bases from V and 4 from J; bases not matched to a gene: 6. The V gene's germline CDR1 is ENHRY and CDR2 SYGVKD. This CDR3 reads CAIRAGTVYNEQFF. The DNA for the CDR3 is TGTGCCATCAGGGCCGGGACAGTATACAATGAGCAGTTCTTC.

This clone was recorded a few times. The chain recombines TRBV2 with TRBJ1-5, with 7 bases matching TRBD1. Germline V gene sequence: CDR1 SNHLY, CDR2 FYNNEI. V lost 3 bases to trimming and J lost 0 bases; unmatched junction nucleotides: 11. The CDR3 runs to 18 residues. The CDR3 here is CASSDSTGDFYSNQPQHF. The CDR3 bases are TGTGCCAGCAGTGATTCTACAGGGGACTTTTATAGCAATCAGCCCCAGCATTTT.

The chain carries TRBV15 and TRBJ1-4; possible D gene TRBD1, 6 bases. The CDR3 has 13 residues. The V gene's germline CDR1 is LNHNV and CDR2 YYDKDF (reference sequence). V lost 5 bases and J lost 7, with 11 bases in between. This CDR3 reads CATSARQVEKLFF. CDR3 bases: TGTGCCACCAGCGCCCGACAGGTTGAAAAACTGTTTTTT. Drawing the rest from reference TRBV15 and TRBJ1-4, the complete variable domain is DAMVIQNPRYQVTQFGKPVTLSCSQTLNHNVMYWYQQKSSQAPKLLFHYYDKDFNNEADTPDNFQSRRPNTSFCFLDIRSPGLGDTAMYLCATSARQVEKLFFGSGTQLSVL.